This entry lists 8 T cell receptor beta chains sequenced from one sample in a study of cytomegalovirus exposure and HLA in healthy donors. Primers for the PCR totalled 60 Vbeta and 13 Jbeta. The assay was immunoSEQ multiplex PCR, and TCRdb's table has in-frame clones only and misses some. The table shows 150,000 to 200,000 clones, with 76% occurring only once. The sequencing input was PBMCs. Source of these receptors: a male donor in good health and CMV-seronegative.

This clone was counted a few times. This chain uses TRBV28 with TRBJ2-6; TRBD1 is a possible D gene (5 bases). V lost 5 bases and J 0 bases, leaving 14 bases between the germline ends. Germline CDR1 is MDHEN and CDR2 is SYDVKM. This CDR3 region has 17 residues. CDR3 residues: CASSTLGRISGANVLTF. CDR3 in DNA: TGTGCCAGCAGTACCCTGGGGCGGATCTCTGGGGCCAACGTCCTGACTTTC.

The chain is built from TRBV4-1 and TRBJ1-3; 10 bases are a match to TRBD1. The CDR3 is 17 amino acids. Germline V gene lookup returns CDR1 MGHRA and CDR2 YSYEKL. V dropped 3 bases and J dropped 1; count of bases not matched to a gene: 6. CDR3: CASSQGTGVISGNTIYF. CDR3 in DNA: TGCGCCAGCAGCCAGGGGACAGGGGTAATTTCTGGAAACACCATATATTTT.

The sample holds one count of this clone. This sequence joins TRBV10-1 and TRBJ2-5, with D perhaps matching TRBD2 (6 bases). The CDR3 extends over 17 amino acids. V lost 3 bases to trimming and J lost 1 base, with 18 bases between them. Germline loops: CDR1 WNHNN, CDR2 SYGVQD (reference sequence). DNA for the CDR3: TGCGCCAGCAGTGACCCAAGGGGTAGCGGTTGCCAAGAGACCCAGTACTTC. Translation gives CASSDPRGSGCQETQYF.

For the CDR3, the DNA is TGTGCCAGCAGTTACGCAGGGCTCCGGAACACTGAAGCTTTCTTT. Protein: CASSYAGLRNTEAFF. The chain carries TRBV6-5 and TRBJ1-1, with D maybe TRBD1 (5 bases). The CDR3 consists of 15 residues. Germline CDR1 is MNHEY and CDR2 is SVGAGI. Trimming removed 2 bases from V and 1 base from J, with 11 bases in between.

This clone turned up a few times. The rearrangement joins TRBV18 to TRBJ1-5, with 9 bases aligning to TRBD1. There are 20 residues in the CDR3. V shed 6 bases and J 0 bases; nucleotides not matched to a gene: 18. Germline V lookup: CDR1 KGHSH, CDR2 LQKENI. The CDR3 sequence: CASSLRRDRELQYSNQPQHF. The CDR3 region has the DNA TGTGCCAGCTCGCTGCGCCGGGACAGGGAACTGCAATATAGCAATCAGCCCCAGCATTTT.

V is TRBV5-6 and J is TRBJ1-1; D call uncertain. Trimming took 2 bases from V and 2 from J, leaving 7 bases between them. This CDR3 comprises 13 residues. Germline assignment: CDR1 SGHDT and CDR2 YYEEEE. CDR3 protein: CASSFGFNTEAFF. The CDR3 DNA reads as TGTGCCAGCAGCTTCGGGTTCAACACTGAAGCTTTCTTT.

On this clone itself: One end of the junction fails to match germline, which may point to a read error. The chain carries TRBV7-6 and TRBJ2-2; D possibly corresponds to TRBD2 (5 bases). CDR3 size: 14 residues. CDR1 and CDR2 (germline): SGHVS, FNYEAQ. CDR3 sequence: CARSLSGNTGELFF. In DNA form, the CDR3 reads TGTGCCCGCAGCTTGTCGGGAAACACCGGGGAGCTGTTTTTT.

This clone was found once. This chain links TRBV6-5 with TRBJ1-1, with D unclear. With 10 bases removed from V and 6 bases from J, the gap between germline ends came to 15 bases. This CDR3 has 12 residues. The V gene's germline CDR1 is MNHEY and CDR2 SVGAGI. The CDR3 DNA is TGTGCCACGGGAGGGTTTTTGGCTGAAGCTTTCTTT. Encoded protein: CATGGFLAEAFF.